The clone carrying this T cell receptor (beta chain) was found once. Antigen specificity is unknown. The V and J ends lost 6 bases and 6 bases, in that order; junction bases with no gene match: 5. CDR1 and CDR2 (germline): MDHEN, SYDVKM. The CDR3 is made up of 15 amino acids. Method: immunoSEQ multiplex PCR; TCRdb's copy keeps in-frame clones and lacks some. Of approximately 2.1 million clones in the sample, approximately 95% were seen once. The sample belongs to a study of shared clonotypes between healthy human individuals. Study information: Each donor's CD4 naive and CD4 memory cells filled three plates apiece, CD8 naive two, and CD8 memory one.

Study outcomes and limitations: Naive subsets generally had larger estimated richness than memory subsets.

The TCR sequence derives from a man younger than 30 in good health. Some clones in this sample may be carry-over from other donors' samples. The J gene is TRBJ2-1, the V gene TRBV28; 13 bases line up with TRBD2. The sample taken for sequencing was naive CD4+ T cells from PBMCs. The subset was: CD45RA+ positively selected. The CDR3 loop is CASSLGLAGFNEQFF. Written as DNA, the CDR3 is TGTGCCAGCAGCCTGGGACTAGCGGGATTCAATGAGCAGTTCTTC.